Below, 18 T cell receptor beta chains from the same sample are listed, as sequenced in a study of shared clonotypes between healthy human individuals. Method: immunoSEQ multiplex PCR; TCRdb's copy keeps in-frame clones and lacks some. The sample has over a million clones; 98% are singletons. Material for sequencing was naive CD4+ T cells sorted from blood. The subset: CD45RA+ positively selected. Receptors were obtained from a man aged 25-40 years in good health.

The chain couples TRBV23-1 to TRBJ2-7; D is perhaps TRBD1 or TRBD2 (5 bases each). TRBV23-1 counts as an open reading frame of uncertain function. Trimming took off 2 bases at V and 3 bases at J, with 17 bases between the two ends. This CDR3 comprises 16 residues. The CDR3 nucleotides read TGCGCCAGCAGTCAACACTACCAGGGACCCAGCTACGAGCAGTACTTC. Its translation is CASSQHYQGPSYEQYF.

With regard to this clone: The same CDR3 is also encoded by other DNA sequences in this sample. CDR3 amino acids: CASSQGLAAYNEQFF. CDR3 bases: TGCGCCAGCAGCCAGGGACTAGCGGCCTACAATGAGCAGTTCTTC. This chain joins TRBV4-3 and TRBJ2-1; 11 bases match TRBD2. Germline loops: CDR1 LGHNA, CDR2 YSLEER. This CDR3 has 15 residues. The V gene end was trimmed by 3 bases and the J gene end by 2 bases; junction bases not matched to a gene: 0.

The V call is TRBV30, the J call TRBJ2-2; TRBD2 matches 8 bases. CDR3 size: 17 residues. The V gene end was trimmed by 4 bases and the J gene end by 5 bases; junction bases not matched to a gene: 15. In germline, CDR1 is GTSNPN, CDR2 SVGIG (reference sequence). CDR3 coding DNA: TGTGCCTGGACCCCGAAGCGGGAGATTCTAAAAACCGGGGAGCTGTTTTTT. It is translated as CAWTPKREILKTGELFF.

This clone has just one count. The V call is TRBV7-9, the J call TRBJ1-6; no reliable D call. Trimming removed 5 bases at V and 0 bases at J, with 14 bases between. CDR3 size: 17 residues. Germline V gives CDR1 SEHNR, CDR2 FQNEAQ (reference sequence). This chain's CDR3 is CASSNGKSSSYNSPLHF. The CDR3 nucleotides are TGTGCCAGCAGCAATGGGAAATCTAGCTCCTATAATTCACCCCTCCACTTT.

For the CDR3, the DNA is TGTGCCAGCTCACCAAGCCGGGAGGATACGCAGTATTTT. Translation gives CASSPSREDTQYF. The chain employs TRBV18 and TRBJ2-3, with D perhaps matching TRBD2 (6 bases). V lost 2 bases, J lost 6 bases, and 9 bases lay in between. CDR3 length: 13 amino acids. Germline assignment: CDR1 KGHSH and CDR2 LQKENI.

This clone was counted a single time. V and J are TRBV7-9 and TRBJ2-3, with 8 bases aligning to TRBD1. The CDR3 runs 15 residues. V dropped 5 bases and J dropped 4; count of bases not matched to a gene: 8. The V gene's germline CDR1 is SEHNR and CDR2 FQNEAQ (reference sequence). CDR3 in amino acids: CASSKGQGVPDTQYF. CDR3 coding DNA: TGTGCCAGCAGCAAAGGACAGGGAGTGCCAGATACGCAGTATTTT.

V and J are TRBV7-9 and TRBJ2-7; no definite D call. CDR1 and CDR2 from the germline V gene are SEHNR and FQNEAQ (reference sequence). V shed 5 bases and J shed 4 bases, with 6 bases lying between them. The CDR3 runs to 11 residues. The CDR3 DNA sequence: TGTGCCAGCAGCCCCAAATACGAGCAGTACTTC. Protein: CASSPKYEQYF.

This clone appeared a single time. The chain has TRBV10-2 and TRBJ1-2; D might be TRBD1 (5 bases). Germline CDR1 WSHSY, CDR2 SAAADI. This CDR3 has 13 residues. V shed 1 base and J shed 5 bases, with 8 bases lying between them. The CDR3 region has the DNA TGCGCCAGCAGTGAGTTGAGGGGATATGGCTACACCTTC. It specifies CASSELRGYGYTF.

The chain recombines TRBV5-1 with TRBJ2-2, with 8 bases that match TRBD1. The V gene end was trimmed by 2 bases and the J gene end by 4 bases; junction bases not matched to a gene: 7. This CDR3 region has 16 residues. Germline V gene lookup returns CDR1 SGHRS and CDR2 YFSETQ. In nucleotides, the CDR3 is TGCGCCAGCAGCTTCCGGACAGGGATGAGCACCGGGGAGCTGTTTTTT. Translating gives CASSFRTGMSTGELFF. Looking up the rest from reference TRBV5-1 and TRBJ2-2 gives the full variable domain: KAGVTQTPRYLIKTRGQQVTLSCSPISGHRSVSWYQQTPGQGLQFLFEYFSETQRNKGNFPGRFSGRQFSNSRSEMNVSTLELGDSALYLCASSFRTGMSTGELFFGEGSRLTVL.

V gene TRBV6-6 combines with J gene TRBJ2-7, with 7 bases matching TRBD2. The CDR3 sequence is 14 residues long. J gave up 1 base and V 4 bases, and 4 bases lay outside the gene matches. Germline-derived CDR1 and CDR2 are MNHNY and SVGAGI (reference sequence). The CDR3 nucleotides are TGTGCCAGCAGTTTCCCTAGCGGATCCTACGAGCAGTACTTC. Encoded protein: CASSFPSGSYEQYF.

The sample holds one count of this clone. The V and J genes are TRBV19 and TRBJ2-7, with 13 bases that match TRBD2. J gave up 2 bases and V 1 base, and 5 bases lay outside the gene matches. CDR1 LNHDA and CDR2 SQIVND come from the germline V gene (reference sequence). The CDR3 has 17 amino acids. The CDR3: CASSIGGLAGATYEQYF. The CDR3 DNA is TGTGCCAGTAGTATAGGCGGACTAGCGGGAGCTACCTACGAGCAGTACTTC.

The CDR3: CASSPRMREGEQFF. The CDR3 bases are TGTGCCAGCAGCCCACGTATGCGGGAGGGTGAGCAGTTCTTC. The chain carries TRBV11-2 and TRBJ2-1, with 9 bases matching TRBD2. V lost 5 bases to trimming and J lost 9 bases; unmatched junction nucleotides: 8. The germline V gene encodes CDR1 SGHAT and CDR2 FQNNGV. This CDR3 region has 14 residues.

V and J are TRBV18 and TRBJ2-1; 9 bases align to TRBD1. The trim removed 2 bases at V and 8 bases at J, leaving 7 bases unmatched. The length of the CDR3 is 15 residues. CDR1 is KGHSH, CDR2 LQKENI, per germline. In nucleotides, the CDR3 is TGTGCCAGCTCACCAGGGACAGGGTTTCTTGATGAGCAGTTCTTC. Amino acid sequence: CASSPGTGFLDEQFF.

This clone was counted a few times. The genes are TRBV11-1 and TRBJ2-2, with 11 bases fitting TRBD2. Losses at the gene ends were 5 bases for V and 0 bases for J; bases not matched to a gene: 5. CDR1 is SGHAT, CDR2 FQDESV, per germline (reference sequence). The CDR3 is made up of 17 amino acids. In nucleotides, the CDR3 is TGTGCCAGCAGCAGATTGACTAGCGGGACGAACACCGGGGAGCTGTTTTTT. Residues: CASSRLTSGTNTGELFF.

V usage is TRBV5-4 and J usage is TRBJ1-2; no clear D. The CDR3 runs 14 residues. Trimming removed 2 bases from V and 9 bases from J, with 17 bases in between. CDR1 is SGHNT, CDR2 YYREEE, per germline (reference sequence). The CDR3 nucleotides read TGTGCCAGCAGCTTAGGTAGCCAGGCCGCGAGCTACACCTTC. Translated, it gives CASSLGSQAASYTF.

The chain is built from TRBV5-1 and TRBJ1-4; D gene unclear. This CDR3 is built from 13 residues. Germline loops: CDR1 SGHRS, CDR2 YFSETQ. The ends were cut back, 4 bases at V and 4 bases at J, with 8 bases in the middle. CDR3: CASSPGYNEKLFF. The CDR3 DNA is TGCGCCAGCAGCCCCGGCTATAATGAAAAACTGTTTTTT.

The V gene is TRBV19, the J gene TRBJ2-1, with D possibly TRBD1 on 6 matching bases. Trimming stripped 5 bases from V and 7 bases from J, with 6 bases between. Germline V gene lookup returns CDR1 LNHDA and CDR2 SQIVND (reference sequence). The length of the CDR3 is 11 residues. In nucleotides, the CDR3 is TGTGCCAGTAGTCAGGGGAATGAGCAGTTCTTC. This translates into CASSQGNEQFF.

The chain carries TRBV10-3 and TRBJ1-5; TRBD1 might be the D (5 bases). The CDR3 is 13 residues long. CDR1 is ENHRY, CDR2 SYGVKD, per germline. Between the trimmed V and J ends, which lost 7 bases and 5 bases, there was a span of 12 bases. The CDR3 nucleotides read TGTGCCATCATGGGGGATCGGGATCAGCCCCAGCATTTT. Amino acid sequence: CAIMGDRDQPQHF.